This T cell receptor beta chain was identified during a study of shared clonotypes between healthy human individuals. In the authors' workflow: Quality scores were absent from the junction-only immunoSEQ sequences, so filtering differed. The method was immunoSEQ multiplex PCR; TCRdb's version includes in-frame clones alone and lacks a portion of them. Clone size and V and J calls were adopted from that table, with D and trimming inferred from the DNA. The sample shows approximately 2.1 million clones, approximately 93% of them seen only once. Findings and caveats of the study: Sorted-subset sequencing, rarefaction showed, was incomplete despite large depth.

Comments on this clone: Its target is unknown. Other DNA sequences in the sample encode the same CDR3.

Sequenced: naive CD4+ T cells from PBMCs. The subset denotes: CD45RA+ positively selected. The sequence was obtained from a man aged 18 to 30 in good health. Some clones in this sample may be carry-over from other donors' samples.

Written as DNA, the CDR3 is TGCGCCAGCAGCTTGGAGGGGTCCTCCTACGAGCAGTACTTC. As protein: CASSLEGSSYEQYF. The rearrangement joins TRBV5-1 to TRBJ2-7, with TRBD1 as a possible D gene (5 bases). Germline V gives CDR1 SGHRS, CDR2 YFSETQ. Trimming shortened V by 0 bases and J by 0 bases, and 7 bases separated the two germline ends. The CDR3 covers 14 residues.